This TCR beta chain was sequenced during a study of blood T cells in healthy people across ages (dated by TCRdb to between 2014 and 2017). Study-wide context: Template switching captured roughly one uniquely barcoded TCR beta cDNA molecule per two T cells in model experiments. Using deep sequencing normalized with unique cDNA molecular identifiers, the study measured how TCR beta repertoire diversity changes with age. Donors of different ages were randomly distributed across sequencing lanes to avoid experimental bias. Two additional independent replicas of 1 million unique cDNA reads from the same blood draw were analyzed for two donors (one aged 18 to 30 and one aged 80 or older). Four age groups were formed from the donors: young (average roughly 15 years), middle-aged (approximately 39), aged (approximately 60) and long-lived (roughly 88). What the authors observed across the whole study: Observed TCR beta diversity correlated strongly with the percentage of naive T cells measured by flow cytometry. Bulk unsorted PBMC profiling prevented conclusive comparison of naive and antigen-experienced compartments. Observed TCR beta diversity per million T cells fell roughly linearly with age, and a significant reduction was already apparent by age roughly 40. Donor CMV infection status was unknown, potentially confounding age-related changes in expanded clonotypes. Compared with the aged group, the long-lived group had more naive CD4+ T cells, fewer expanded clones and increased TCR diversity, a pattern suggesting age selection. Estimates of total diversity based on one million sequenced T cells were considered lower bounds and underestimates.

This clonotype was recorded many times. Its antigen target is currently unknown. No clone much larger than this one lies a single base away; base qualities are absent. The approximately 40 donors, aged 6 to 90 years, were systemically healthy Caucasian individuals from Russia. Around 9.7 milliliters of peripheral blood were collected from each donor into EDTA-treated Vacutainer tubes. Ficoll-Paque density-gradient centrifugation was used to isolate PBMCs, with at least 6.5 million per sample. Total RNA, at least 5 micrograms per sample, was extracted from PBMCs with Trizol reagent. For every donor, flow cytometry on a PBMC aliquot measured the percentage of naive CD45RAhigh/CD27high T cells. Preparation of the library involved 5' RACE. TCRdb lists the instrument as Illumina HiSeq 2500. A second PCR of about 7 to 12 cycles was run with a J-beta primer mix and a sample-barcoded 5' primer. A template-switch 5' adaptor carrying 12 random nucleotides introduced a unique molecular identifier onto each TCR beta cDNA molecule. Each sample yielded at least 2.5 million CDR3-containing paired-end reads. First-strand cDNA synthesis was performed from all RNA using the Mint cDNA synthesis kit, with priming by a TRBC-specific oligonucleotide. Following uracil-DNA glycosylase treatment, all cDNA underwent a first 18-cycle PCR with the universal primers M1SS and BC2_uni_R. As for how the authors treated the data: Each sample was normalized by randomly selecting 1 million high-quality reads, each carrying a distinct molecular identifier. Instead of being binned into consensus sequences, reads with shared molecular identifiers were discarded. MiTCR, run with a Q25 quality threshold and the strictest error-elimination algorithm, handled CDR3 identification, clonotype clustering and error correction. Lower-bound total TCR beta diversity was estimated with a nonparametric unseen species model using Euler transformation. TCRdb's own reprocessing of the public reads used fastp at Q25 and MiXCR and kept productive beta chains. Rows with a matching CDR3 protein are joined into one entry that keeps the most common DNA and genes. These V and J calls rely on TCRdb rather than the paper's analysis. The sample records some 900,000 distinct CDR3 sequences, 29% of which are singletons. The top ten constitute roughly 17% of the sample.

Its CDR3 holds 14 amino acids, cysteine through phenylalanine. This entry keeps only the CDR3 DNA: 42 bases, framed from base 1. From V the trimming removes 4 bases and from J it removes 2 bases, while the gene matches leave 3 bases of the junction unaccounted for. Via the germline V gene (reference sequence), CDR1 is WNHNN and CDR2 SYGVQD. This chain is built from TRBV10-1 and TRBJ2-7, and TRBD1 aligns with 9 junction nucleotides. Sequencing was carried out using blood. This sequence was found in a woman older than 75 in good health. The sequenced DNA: TGCGCCAGCAGTGTGGGACAGGGACCCTACGAGCAGTACTTC. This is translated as CASSVGQGPYEQYF.